Each of the 25 T cell receptor beta chains below was sequenced from the same sample in a study of CD8+CD57+ T cells in acquired aplastic anemia. Individuals selected for sequencing had exhibited CD8+CD57+ cell expansion on flow cytometry. Researchers used genomic DNA as the template to profile TCR beta VDJ and CDR3. TCRdb fed the reads into MiXCR, producing one record per CDR3 protein. The top ten hold about 2.8% of the sample, which has about 160,000 distinct CDR3 sequences, around 48% seen once. The sample consisted of sorted CD4+, CD8+, or CD8+CD57+ T cells (not recorded which) from PBMCs. These receptor sequences come from a human donor with aplastic anemia.

This clonotype came up a few times. This sequence joins TRBV10-2 and TRBJ1-1; 9 nucleotides match TRBD1. With V trimmed by 7 bases and J by 14 bases, 11 bases remained unmatched. The CDR3 totals 12 residues. Germline CDR1 is WSHSY and CDR2 is SAAADI. CDR3 in amino acids: CASKGQGRPLFF. CDR3 DNA: TGCGCCAGCAAGGGACAGGGCCGCCCTTTGTTCTTT.

The V gene is TRBV2, the J gene TRBJ1-6; D is perhaps TRBD1 (6 bases). The CDR3 consists of 19 residues. The ends were cut back, 7 bases at V and 6 bases at J, with 28 bases in the middle. Germline V CDR1 and CDR2: SNHLY, FYNNEI. The CDR3 spells CASNKSSWLEGVGNSPLHF. CDR3 bases: TGTGCCAGCAATAAATCTAGTTGGCTGGAGGGGGTAGGTAATTCACCCCTCCACTTT.

In this sample, this clonotype turned up many times. The chain carries TRBV6-1 and TRBJ1-2, with a possible D match to TRBD1 (5 bases). The CDR3 is 13 residues long. Trimming left V 5 bases short and J 4 bases short, with 11 bases between. Germline CDR1 and CDR2: MNHNS and SASEGT. Here the CDR3 DNA reads TGTGCCAGCAGTCCCGACAGAACCTATGGCTACACCTTC. Protein: CASSPDRTYGYTF.

Turning to this clonotype: The junction departs from germline at one end; a sequencing error may be responsible. V usage is TRBV13 and J usage is TRBJ2-7; the match to TRBD1 covers 10 bases. Germline V lookup: CDR1 PRHDT, CDR2 FYEKMQ (reference sequence). The CDR3 contains 14 residues. The CDR3: CASSWRQGAYEQYF. The CDR3 nucleotides read TGCGCCAGCAGCTGGAGACAGGGGGCATACGAGCAGTACTTC. Supplemented by reference TRBV13 and TRBJ2-7, the full variable domain reads AAGVIQSPRHLIKEKRETATLKCYPIPRHDTVYWYQQGPGQDPQFLISFYEKMQSDKGSIPDRFSAQQFSDYHSELNMSSLELGDSALYFCASSWRQGAYEQYFGPGTRLTVT.

The rearrangement links TRBV19 to TRBJ1-5, with TRBD1 matching over 12 bases. This CDR3 contains 15 residues. The J segment lost 5 bases and the V segment lost 7 bases, leaving 6 bases of the junction unmatched. Per germline, CDR1 LNHDA and CDR2 SQIVND (reference sequence). The CDR3 region is CASKGQGAFYQPQHF. As DNA, the CDR3 is TGTGCCAGTAAGGGACAGGGGGCCTTTTATCAGCCCCAGCATTTT.

Comment on this clonotype: At one end, the junction sequence differs from germline, possibly due to a read error. This rearrangement joins TRBV20-1 to TRBJ2-1, with TRBD2 as a possible D gene (6 bases). Per germline, CDR1 DFQATT and CDR2 SNEGSKA (reference sequence). The CDR3 is 15 residues long. CDR3 sequence reads: CNAPATGTGNDEQFF. CDR3 bases: TGCAATGCTCCAGCCACCGGGACTGGGAACGATGAGCAGTTCTTC.

The V and J genes are TRBV19 and TRBJ1-6; perhaps TRBD1 as D (6 bases). From germline, CDR1 is LNHDA and CDR2 SQIVND (reference sequence). The V end was cut by 7 bases, the J end by 9 bases, with 13 bases between. This CDR3 contains 13 residues. The CDR3 loop is CASIGQNRSPLHF. The CDR3 coding sequence is TGTGCCAGTATAGGACAGAACCGTTCACCCCTCCACTTT.

This clonotype was observed at least ten times. The chain couples TRBV5-1 to TRBJ2-1, with 15 nucleotides matching TRBD2. Germline assignment: CDR1 SGHRS and CDR2 YFSETQ. This CDR3 contains 16 residues. V lost 4 bases, J lost 9 bases, and 8 bases stayed unmatched. This CDR3 reads CASSPQGLAGGIEQFF. For the CDR3, the DNA is TGCGCCAGCAGCCCACAAGGACTAGCGGGAGGGATTGAGCAGTTCTTC.

The rearrangement uses TRBV2 and TRBJ2-3; D is possibly TRBD1 or TRBD2 (5 bases each). The CDR3 sequence is 14 residues long. Germline V gene data show CDR1 as SNHLY and CDR2 as FYNNEI. Trimming removed 9 bases from V and 10 bases from J, with 23 bases in between. The CDR3 DNA follows: TGTGCCAGTAGAAGTCTTGGGACCTCATCGGCGCAGTATTTT. Amino acid sequence: CASRSLGTSSAQYF.

The chain employs TRBV7-8 and TRBJ1-5, with 9 bases identical to TRBD1. With 10 bases clipped from V and 0 bases from J, the junction kept 10 bases outside the gene matches. CDR3 length: 16 amino acids. Germline values: CDR1 SGHVS, CDR2 FQNEAQ. This CDR3 reads CATQRGQGFSNQPQHF. The CDR3 nucleotides are TGTGCCACCCAGAGGGGACAGGGTTTTAGCAATCAGCCCCAGCATTTT.

V and J are TRBV12-3 or TRBV12-4 and TRBJ2-3, with 7 bases identical to TRBD1. The CDR3 has 13 amino acids. V lost 7 bases, J lost 0 bases, and 1 base stayed unmatched. Written as DNA, the CDR3 is TGTGCCAGCAAGGGACAGAGCACAGATACGCAGTATTTT. Translation gives CASKGQSTDTQYF.

This clonotype came up once. The chain uses TRBV15 and TRBJ1-6; TRBD1 agrees at 8 bases. CDR1 is LNHNV and CDR2 is YYDKDF in the germline V gene (reference sequence). Trimming removed 3 bases from V and 9 bases from J; junction bases left unmatched: 4. This CDR3 spans 14 amino acids. The CDR3 here is CATSRGQEGSPLHF. The DNA of the CDR3 is TGTGCCACCAGCAGGGGACAGGAAGGTTCACCCCTCCACTTT. Full variable domain (missing parts from reference TRBV15 and TRBJ1-6): DAMVIQNPRYQVTQFGKPVTLSCSQTLNHNVMYWYQQKSSQAPKLLFHYYDKDFNNEADTPDNFQSRRPNTSFCFLDIRSPGLGDTAMYLCATSRGQEGSPLHFGNGTRLTVT.

V usage is TRBV19 and J usage is TRBJ2-6; 8 nucleotides align to TRBD1. V lost 9 bases and J lost 0; bases outside the gene matches: 4. Germline V gene sequence: CDR1 LNHDA, CDR2 SQIVND (reference sequence). The CDR3 totals 15 residues. The CDR3 here is CASLQGASGANVLTF. CDR3 DNA: TGTGCCAGCCTCCAGGGGGCCTCTGGGGCCAACGTCCTGACTTTC.

This clonotype occurred many times. The V and J genes are TRBV28 and TRBJ1-1, with 10 bases identical to TRBD1. V lost 2 bases to trimming and J lost 3 bases; unmatched junction nucleotides: 15. The V gene's germline CDR1 is MDHEN and CDR2 SYDVKM. The CDR3 totals 19 residues. The CDR3 DNA reads TGTGCCAGCAGTTTAGCCTCGACAGGGGGCGCCGCCTGGGACACTGAAGCTTTCTTT. Translated: CASSLASTGGAAWDTEAFF.

This chain joins TRBV4-1 and TRBJ1-2; no definite D call. Per the germline V gene, CDR1 is MGHRA and CDR2 is YSYEKL. V lost 4 bases to trimming and J lost 5 bases, with 14 bases between them. This CDR3 region has 14 residues. CDR3: CASSPENGAYGYTF. The CDR3 region has the DNA TGCGCCAGCAGCCCTGAAAACGGAGCATATGGCTACACCTTC.

CDR3 coding DNA: TGCGCCAGCAGCTTGGAGGCAGCCAACACTGAAGCTTTCTTT. This translates into CASSLEAANTEAFF. V is TRBV5-1 and J is TRBJ1-1, with unresolved D. The V gene lost 0 bases and the J gene lost 2 bases, with 8 bases spanning the gap. The CDR3 is 14 amino acids. Per the germline V gene, CDR1 is SGHRS and CDR2 is YFSETQ.

This clonotype has only a few counts. The chain employs TRBV19 and TRBJ1-1, with D perhaps matching TRBD1 (6 bases). From germline, CDR1 is LNHDA and CDR2 SQIVND (reference sequence). The CDR3 loop spans 13 amino acids. The V end lost 7 bases, the J end lost 1 base, and 10 bases lay between the germline ends. The CDR3 DNA sequence: TGTGCCAGTAATCGCAGGGGGAACACTGAAGCTTTCTTT. Translated, it gives CASNRRGNTEAFF.

The chain has TRBV5-1 and TRBJ2-1; 8 bases line up with TRBD1. The J segment lost 9 bases and the V segment lost 2 bases, leaving 10 bases of the junction unmatched. The length of the CDR3 is 15 residues. From germline, CDR1 is SGHRS and CDR2 YFSETQ. DNA for the CDR3: TGCGCCAGCAGCTTCCGGGACAGGATTACTACTGAGCAGTTCTTC. Translation gives CASSFRDRITTEQFF.

This clonotype was seen many times. The V call is TRBV9, the J call TRBJ2-7, with D perhaps TRBD2 (6 bases). The CDR3 is made up of 14 amino acids. V was pared by 0 bases and J by 2 bases, with 9 bases between. Germline values: CDR1 SGDLS, CDR2 YYNGEE. The CDR3 DNA sequence: TGTGCCAGCAGCGTAGGAACTAGCCCCTACGAGCAGTACTTC. Encoded protein: CASSVGTSPYEQYF.

The genes are TRBV18 and TRBJ1-1, with TRBD1 identical over 11 bases. This CDR3 has 15 amino acids. Germline assignment: CDR1 KGHSH and CDR2 LQKENI. V shed 0 bases and J 5 bases; nucleotides not matched to a gene: 2. The CDR3 bases are TGTGCCAGCTCACCACCGGGACAGGGGGGGACTGAAGCTTTCTTT. Translated: CASSPPGQGGTEAFF.

Concerning this clonotype: Mismatch with germline at one junction end may stem from a read error. This chain joins TRBV10-3 and TRBJ2-3, with a tentative D call TRBD1 (6 bases). Germline lookup yields CDR1 ENHRY and CDR2 SYGVKD. The CDR3 runs 14 residues. DNA of the CDR3: TGTGCCAGCAGTTATGGACAGTTCACAGATACGCAGTATTTT. Protein product: CASSYGQFTDTQYF.

The chain employs TRBV5-1 and TRBJ2-7; perhaps TRBD1 as D (6 bases). CDR3 length: 15 amino acids. Trimming removed 0 bases at V and 7 bases at J, with 17 bases between. From germline, CDR1 is SGHRS and CDR2 YFSETQ. CDR3 in amino acids: CASSLDRVNTGEQYF. CDR3 in DNA: TGCGCCAGCAGCTTGGACAGGGTGAACACCGGGGAGCAGTACTTC.

This clonotype was counted a few times. The rearrangement joins TRBV30 to TRBJ2-1; no reliable D call. The CDR3 runs to 14 residues. Looked up from germline, CDR1 is GTSNPN and CDR2 is SVGIG (reference sequence). CDR3 sequence (DNA): TGTGCGATGGAGCTAGGGTCTGGCTACAATGAGCAGTTCTTC. This translates into CAMELGSGYNEQFF.

CDR3 DNA sequence: TGTGCCAGCAGCTTAGGCGGGAGCATGCCCTATGGCTACACCTTC. Protein: CASSLGGSMPYGYTF. The chain links TRBV7-2 to TRBJ1-2; D unclear. The V end lost 1 base, the J end lost 4 bases, and 13 bases lay between the germline ends. The CDR3 totals 15 residues. CDR1 is SGHTA and CDR2 is FQGNSA in the germline V gene.

This clonotype was seen repeatedly, ten times or more. The rearrangement links TRBV5-8 to TRBJ2-7, with a possible D match to TRBD2 (5 bases). Trimming cost V 0 bases and J 1 base, with 11 bases left between them. The germline CDR1 and CDR2 sequences are SGHTS and YDEGEE. This CDR3 comprises 15 residues. CDR3 nucleotide sequence: TGTGCCAGCAGCTTGGACCCGGGATCATCCTACGAGCAGTACTTC. Its protein product is CASSLDPGSSYEQYF.